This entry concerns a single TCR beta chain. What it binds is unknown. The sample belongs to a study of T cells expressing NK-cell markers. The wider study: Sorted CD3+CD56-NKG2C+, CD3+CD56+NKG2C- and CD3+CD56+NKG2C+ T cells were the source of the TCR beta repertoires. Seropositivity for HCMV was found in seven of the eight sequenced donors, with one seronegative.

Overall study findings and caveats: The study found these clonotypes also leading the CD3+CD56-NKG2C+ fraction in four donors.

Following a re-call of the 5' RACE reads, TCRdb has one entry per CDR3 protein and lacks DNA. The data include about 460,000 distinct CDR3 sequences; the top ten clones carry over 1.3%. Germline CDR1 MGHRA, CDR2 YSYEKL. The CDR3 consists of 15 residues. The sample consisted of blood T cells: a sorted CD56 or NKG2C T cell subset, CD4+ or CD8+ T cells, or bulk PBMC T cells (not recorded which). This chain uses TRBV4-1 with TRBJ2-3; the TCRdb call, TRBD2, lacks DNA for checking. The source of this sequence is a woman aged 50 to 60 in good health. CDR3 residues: CASSQMAGGRDTQYF.